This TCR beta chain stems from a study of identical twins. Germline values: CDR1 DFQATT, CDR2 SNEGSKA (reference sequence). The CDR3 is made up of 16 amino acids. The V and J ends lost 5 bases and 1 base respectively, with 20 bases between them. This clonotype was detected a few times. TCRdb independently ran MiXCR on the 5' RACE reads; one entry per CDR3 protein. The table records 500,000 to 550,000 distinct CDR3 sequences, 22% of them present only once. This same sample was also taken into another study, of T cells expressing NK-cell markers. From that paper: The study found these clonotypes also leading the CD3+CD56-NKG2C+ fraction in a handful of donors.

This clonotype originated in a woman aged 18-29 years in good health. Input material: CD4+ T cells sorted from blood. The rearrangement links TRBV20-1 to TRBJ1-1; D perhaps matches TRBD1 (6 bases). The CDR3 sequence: CSAPSMGAHRNTEAFF. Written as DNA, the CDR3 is TGCAGTGCTCCCTCGATGGGGGCTCATCGGAACACTGAAGCTTTCTTT.